The sequence of this TCR beta chain was determined in a study of T cells in Graves' hyperthyroidism and ophthalmopathy. CDR3 size: 16 residues. J gave up 0 bases and V 5 bases, and 6 bases lay outside the gene matches. The germline CDR1 and CDR2 sequences are MNHEY and SMNVEV (reference sequence). The CDR3 regions of TCR beta were amplified from RNA transcripts. Carried out on the TCR CDR3, a first-round RT-PCR used the HTBI primer set. TCRdb itself ran the multiplex PCR reads through MiXCR, one entry per CDR3 protein. The repertoire has around 690,000 distinct CDR3 sequences, about 18% of them found once; the top ten carry 15% to 18%. In its sample, this clonotype was seen many times.

The source material was blood. The TCR originated in a man aged 45-65 years with Graves' hyperthyroidism. The chain couples TRBV27 to TRBJ2-3; 9 nucleotides agree with TRBD2. For the CDR3, the DNA is TGTGCCAGCAGTCCAGGACTAGCGACTAGCACAGATACGCAGTATTTT. Encoded protein: CASSPGLATSTDTQYF.